The 7 T cell receptor beta chains presented below share a single source sample, sequenced in a study of T cell repertoires in cytomegalovirus infection. MiXCR, applied by TCRdb to the reads, yields one record per CDR3 protein. The data show over 250,000 distinct CDR3 sequences, 20% to 30% seen once. Sequenced input: PBMCs. These TCRs come from a human donor in good health (CMV status not recorded). Some clones in this sample may be carry-over from other donors' samples.

In this sample, this clonotype turned up a few times. The chain combines TRBV7-9 with TRBJ1-2; unclear D gene. From germline, CDR1 is SEHNR and CDR2 FQNEAQ (reference sequence). V was cut by 2 bases and J by 5 bases, with 9 bases left in between. This CDR3 has 13 residues. The CDR3 loop reads CASSLSGKYGYTF. DNA for the CDR3: TGTGCCAGCAGCTTATCGGGGAAATATGGCTACACCTTC. The full variable domain, completed using reference TRBV7-9 and TRBJ1-2, is DTGVSQNPRHKITKRGQNVTFRCDPISEHNRLYWYRQTLGQGPEFLTYFQNEAQLEKSRLLSDRFSAERPKGSFSTLEIQRTEQGDSAMYLCASSLSGKYGYTFGSGTRLTVV.

The table lists this clonotype with many counts. The chain couples TRBV7-3 to TRBJ1-1, with 8 bases lining up with TRBD1. V trimming: 4 bases; J trimming: 4 bases; junction bases outside the gene matches: 14. CDR3 size: 17 residues. Germline V CDR1 and CDR2: SGHTA, FQGTGA. CDR3 nucleotides: TGTGCCAGCAGCTCCCGGACAGGGCCGTCTGCCGGCACTGAAGCTTTCTTT. Translating gives CASSSRTGPSAGTEAFF. The full variable domain, with the rest looked up from reference TRBV7-3 and TRBJ1-1, is GAGVSQTPSNKVTEKGKYVELRCDPISGHTALYWYRQSLGQGPEFLIYFQGTGAADDSGLPNDRFFAVRPEGSVSTLKIQRTERGDSAVYLCASSSRTGPSAGTEAFFGQGTRLTVV.

The V call is TRBV19, the J call TRBJ1-6; no clear D. The CDR3 has 16 amino acids. CDR1 is LNHDA, CDR2 SQIVND, per germline (reference sequence). Trimming pared 3 bases from V and 10 bases from J, leaving 19 bases between. CDR3 bases: TGTGCCAGTAGTATCGCAAGACGGGATTCTTCATCACCCCTCCACTTT. Translation: CASSIARRDSSSPLHF.

There are many counts of this clonotype. The chain is built from TRBV7-2 and TRBJ2-2, with D perhaps matching TRBD1 (7 bases). This CDR3 is built from 16 residues. Per the germline V gene, CDR1 is SGHTA and CDR2 is FQGNSA. V shed 2 bases and J shed 6 bases, with 16 bases lying between them. The CDR3 sequence: CASSLRRTGGAGELFF. The CDR3 DNA follows: TGTGCCAGCAGCTTAAGAAGGACAGGAGGGGCCGGGGAGCTGTTTTTT.

V and J are TRBV6-5 and TRBJ1-1, with TRBD1 as a possible D gene (5 bases). The CDR3 extends over 14 amino acids. V gave up 8 bases and J gave up 5 bases, with 18 bases separating them. The V gene's germline CDR1 is MNHEY and CDR2 SVGAGI. This CDR3 reads CASVRGRGRTEAFF. Here the CDR3 DNA reads TGTGCCAGCGTCCGCGGGAGGGGACGGACTGAAGCTTTCTTT.

The chain is built from TRBV29-1 and TRBJ1-2; TRBD1 is a possible D gene (6 bases). Trimming took off 0 bases at V and 2 bases at J, with 16 bases between the two ends. The CDR3 sequence is 16 residues long. Germline V gives CDR1 SQVTM, CDR2 ANQGSEA. CDR3 sequence reads: CSVEDPSGGENYGYTF. DNA for the CDR3: TGCAGCGTTGAAGATCCCTCGGGGGGCGAAAACTATGGCTACACCTTC.

The genes are TRBV20-1 and TRBJ2-1, with TRBD2 as a possible D gene (6 bases). V lost 8 bases, J lost 0 bases, and 17 bases lay in between. This CDR3 is 15 amino acids long. CDR1 is DFQATT and CDR2 is SNEGSKA in the germline V gene (reference sequence). CDR3 coding DNA: TGCAGTCCAGCGGCGGGGTCCCACTCCTACAATGAGCAGTTCTTC. Residues: CSPAAGSHSYNEQFF.